Listed below are T cell receptor beta chains from one sample, sequenced in a study of blood T cell repertoires in COVID-19. Assay used: immunoSEQ multiplex PCR; TCRdb lists only in-frame clones, some missing. Here the sample spans about 240,000 clones, approximately 83% being singletons. The sample was PBMCs or T cells enriched from blood (not recorded which). These receptors originate from a middle-aged woman with acute COVID-19. Both conserved end residues are part of each CDR3. D genes are given only for firm matches. A clone size is listed for some rows: how often the clone was seen (once, few, many), or a class if it is expanded.

abundance | j_gene | d_gene | v_gene | CDR3aa | CDR3nt
- | TRBJ1-5 | TRBD1 | TRBV27 | CASSPIGTADSNQPQHF | TGTGCCAGCAGTCCGATTGGGACAGCCGATAGCAATCAGCCCCAGCATTTT
- | TRBJ2-1 | TRBD1 | TRBV27 | CASRGQNNEQFF | TGTGCCAGCAGGGGACAGAACAATGAGCAGTTCTTC
- | TRBJ2-7 | - | TRBV3-1/TRBV3-2 | CASSQKRELVEQYF | TGTGCCAGCAGCCAAAAACGGGAGTTGGTCGAGCAGTACTTC
- | TRBJ1-2 | - | TRBV24-1 | CATSDSKLSDRLYGYTF | TGTGCCACCAGTGATTCCAAACTTTCTGACAGACTCTATGGCTACACCTTC
- | TRBJ2-1 | TRBD2 | TRBV2 | CASSESSGFLNEQFF | TGTGCCAGCAGTGAAAGTAGCGGGTTTTTAAATGAGCAGTTCTTC
- | TRBJ2-5 | TRBD1 | TRBV12-5 | CASGTGTGETQYF | TGTGCTAGTGGGACAGGGACGGGGGAGACCCAGTACTTC
- | TRBJ2-1 | TRBD2 | TRBV27 | CASGVSGNLYNEQFF | TGTGCCAGCGGAGTGAGCGGGAACCTTTACAATGAGCAGTTCTTC
- | TRBJ2-5 | TRBD1 | TRBV6-1 | CASSEVSLRDRALLQYF | TGTGCCAGCAGTGAAGTCAGCCTCCGGGACAGGGCCCTACTTCAGTACTTC
- | TRBJ2-4 | - | TRBV5-1 | CASSWRAESKNIQYF | TGCGCCAGCAGCTGGCGCGCGGAATCCAAAAACATTCAGTACTTC
- | TRBJ2-1 | TRBD2 | TRBV27 | CASSIAGGSYNEQFF | TGTGCCAGCAGTATAGCGGGAGGCTCCTACAATGAGCAGTTCTTC
- | TRBJ2-1 | - | TRBV27 | CASSLRPGSYNEQFF | TGTGCCAGCAGTTTGAGACCAGGCTCCTACAATGAGCAGTTCTTC
- | TRBJ2-7 | TRBD2 | TRBV11-3 | CASSRPGLAGGVYEQYF | TGTGCCAGCAGCCGTCCGGGACTAGCGGGAGGAGTCTACGAGCAGTACTTC
- | TRBJ1-1 | - | TRBV6-5 | CASKIQANTEAFF | TGTGCCAGCAAAATACAGGCTAACACTGAAGCTTTCTTT
once | TRBJ2-2 | - | TRBV5-5 | CASSNLPTGPTGELFF | TGTGCCAGCAGCAACCTTCCTACAGGGCCAACCGGGGAGCTGTTTTTT
- | TRBJ1-2 | - | TRBV7-9 | CASSWGYEDGYTF | TGTGCCAGCAGCTGGGGCTACGAGGACGGCTACACCTTC
- | TRBJ2-4 | - | TRBV12-3/TRBV12-4 | CASSFYQGNIQYF | TGTGCCAGCAGTTTTTATCAGGGGAACATTCAGTACTTC
- | TRBJ2-1 | - | TRBV5-1 | CASSLWSGNEQFF | TGCGCCAGCAGCTTGTGGTCGGGCAATGAGCAGTTCTTC
- | TRBJ1-6 | TRBD1 | TRBV4-1 | CASSQDTWAGGDNSPLHF | TGCGCCAGCAGCCAGGACACTTGGGCAGGGGGAGATAATTCACCCCTCCACTTT
once | TRBJ2-1 | TRBD2 | TRBV5-4 | CASSYGVSGRREQFF | TGTGCCAGCAGCTATGGTGTTAGCGGGAGGCGAGAGCAGTTCTTC
- | TRBJ1-6 | TRBD1 | TRBV10-3 | CAISGRGNNSPLHF | TGTGCCATCAGTGGCAGGGGGAACAATTCACCCCTCCACTTT
once | TRBJ2-7 | TRBD1 | TRBV5-4 | CASSLQRDRAGEQYF | TGTGCCAGCAGCTTACAGCGGGACAGGGCCGGCGAGCAGTACTTC
- | TRBJ1-1 | TRBD1 | TRBV6-5 | CASSYSGQGNTEAFF | TGTGCCAGCAGTTACTCTGGACAGGGGAACACTGAAGCTTTCTTT
- | TRBJ2-1 | TRBD2 | TRBV9 | CASSVQGTSGFNEQFF | TGTGCCAGCAGCGTACAGGGGACTAGCGGGTTCAATGAGCAGTTCTTC
- | TRBJ2-2 | TRBD1 | TRBV11-3 | CASRQRDRGSGELFF | TGTGCCAGCAGGCAACGGGACAGGGGGTCCGGGGAGCTGTTTTTT
- | TRBJ2-5 | - | TRBV27 | CASRSRVTETQYF | TGTGCCAGCAGATCCAGGGTAACGGAGACCCAGTACTTC
- | TRBJ2-7 | TRBD1 | TRBV5-4 | CASSSGQGTYEQYF | TGTGCCAGCAGCTCGGGACAGGGGACCTACGAGCAGTACTTC
- | TRBJ2-1 | - | TRBV20-1 | CSASPTPDNEQFF | TGCAGTGCTAGTCCCACTCCGGACAATGAGCAGTTCTTC
- | TRBJ2-7 | - | TRBV28 | CASSLIEGEQYF | TGTGCCAGCAGTTTAATCGAGGGCGAGCAGTACTTC
- | TRBJ1-2 | - | TRBV29-1 | CSVEVGRGVDGYTF | TGCAGCGTTGAAGTTGGGAGGGGGGTTGATGGCTACACCTTC
- | TRBJ2-3 | TRBD1 | TRBV2 | CASRATGTGLRDTQYF | TGTGCCAGCAGGGCTACCGGGACAGGCCTTCGGGATACGCAGTATTTT
few | TRBJ2-4 | - | TRBV3-1/TRBV3-2 | CASSQGFRVLDIQYF | TGTGCCAGCAGCCAAGGGTTCAGGGTTCTGGACATTCAGTACTTC
- | TRBJ2-7 | TRBD1 | TRBV10-2 | CASSAGTDSYEQYF | TGCGCCAGCAGTGCCGGGACAGATTCCTACGAGCAGTACTTC
- | TRBJ1-5 | TRBD1 | TRBV7-9 | CASSEGDSLSNQPQHF | TGTGCCAGCAGCGAGGGGGACAGCCTGTCCAATCAGCCCCAGCATTTT
- | TRBJ2-3 | - | TRBV6-5 | CASRPTYTDTQYF | TGTGCCAGCAGACCCACTTACACAGATACGCAGTATTTT
- | TRBJ2-1 | TRBD2 | TRBV11-3 | CASSPRTSGIYNEQFF | TGTGCCAGCAGCCCTAGGACTAGCGGGATCTACAATGAGCAGTTCTTC
few | TRBJ2-2 | TRBD2 | TRBV30 | CAWSRLAVTGELFF | TGTGCCTGGAGTAGGCTAGCGGTCACCGGGGAGCTGTTTTTT
- | TRBJ2-2 | TRBD2 | TRBV15 | CATSRDRNGLGHTGELFF | TGTGCCACCAGCAGAGATCGAAATGGACTAGGCCACACCGGGGAGCTGTTTTTT
- | TRBJ2-7 | - | TRBV3-1/TRBV3-2 | CASSQDGQAYEQYF | TGTGCCAGCAGCCAAGATGGACAAGCCTACGAGCAGTACTTC
- | TRBJ1-2 | - | TRBV6-5 | CASSSPGLQGMRYTF | TGTGCCAGCAGTTCCCCGGGCCTACAGGGTATGCGCTACACCTTC
- | TRBJ1-6 | - | TRBV30 | CAWKQGNNSPLHF | TGTGCCTGGAAACAGGGTAATAATTCACCCCTCCACTTT
- | TRBJ2-7 | - | TRBV5-6 | CASSDEGSGASYEQYF | TGTGCCAGCAGCGACGAAGGTAGCGGAGCCTCCTACGAGCAGTACTTC